This TCR beta chain was sequenced during a study of response to subunit inactivated influenza vaccine. A note on this clonotype: Its target is not known.

One entry per CDR3 protein results from TCRdb running MiXCR on the RT-PCR reads. Of hundreds of thousands of distinct CDR3 sequences listed, approximately 24% are singletons. The germline gives CDR1 MDHEN, CDR2 SYDVKM. The length of the CDR3 is 14 residues. With 5 bases removed from V and 12 bases from J, the gap between germline ends came to 19 bases. Study findings and constraints: That few new T cells are recruited by each seasonal influenza vaccination was the authors' suggestion.

This clonotype was obtained from a man aged 50 or older who received an inactivated influenza vaccine. This specimen was CD4+ T cells sorted from PBMCs, taken around 5 days after vaccination. V gene TRBV28 combines with J gene TRBJ1-4; D is undetermined. The CDR3 sequence is CASSLLPAPDELFF. In DNA, the CDR3 is TGTGCCAGCAGTCTCCTTCCCGCCCCCGATGAACTGTTTTTT.